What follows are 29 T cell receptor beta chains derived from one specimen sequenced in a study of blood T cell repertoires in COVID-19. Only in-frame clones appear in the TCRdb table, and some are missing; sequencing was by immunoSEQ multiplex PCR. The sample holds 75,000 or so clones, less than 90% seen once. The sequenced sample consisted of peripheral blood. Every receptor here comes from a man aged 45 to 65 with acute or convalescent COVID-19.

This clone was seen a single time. In DNA, the CDR3 is TGTGCCAGCAGTCGACAGGGGGAAGACTATGGCTACACCTTC. This sequence encodes CASSRQGEDYGYTF. This chain uses TRBV6-6 with TRBJ1-2; 9 positions agree with TRBD1. The CDR3 contains 14 residues. Germline V gene lookup returns CDR1 MNHNY and CDR2 SVGAGI (reference sequence). Trimming took 5 bases from V and 3 from J; bases not matched to a gene: 4.

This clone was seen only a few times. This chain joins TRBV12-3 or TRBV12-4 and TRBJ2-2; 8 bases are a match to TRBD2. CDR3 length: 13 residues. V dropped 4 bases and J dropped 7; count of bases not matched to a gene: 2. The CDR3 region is CASSSSGSGELFF. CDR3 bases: TGTGCCAGCAGTTCAAGCGGGAGCGGGGAGCTGTTTTTT.

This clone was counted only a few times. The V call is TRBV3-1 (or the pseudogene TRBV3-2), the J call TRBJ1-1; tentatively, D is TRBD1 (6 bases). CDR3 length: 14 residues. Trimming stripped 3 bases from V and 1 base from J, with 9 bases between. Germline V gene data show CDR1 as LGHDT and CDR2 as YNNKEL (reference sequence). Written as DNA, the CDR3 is TGTGCCAGCAGCCAGATGACAGGGAACACTGAAGCTTTCTTT. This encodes CASSQMTGNTEAFF.

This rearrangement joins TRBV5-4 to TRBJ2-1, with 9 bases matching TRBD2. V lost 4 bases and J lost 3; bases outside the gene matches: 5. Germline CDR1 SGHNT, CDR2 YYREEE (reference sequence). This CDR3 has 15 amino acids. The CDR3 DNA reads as TGTGCCAGCAGCCTCGGGACTAGCTACTACAATGAGCAGTTCTTC. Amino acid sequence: CASSLGTSYYNEQFF.

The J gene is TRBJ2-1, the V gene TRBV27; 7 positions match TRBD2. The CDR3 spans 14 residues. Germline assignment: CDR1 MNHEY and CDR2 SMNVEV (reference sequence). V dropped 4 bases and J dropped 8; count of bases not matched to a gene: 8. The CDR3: CASSSNLRGDEQFF. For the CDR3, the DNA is TGTGCCAGCAGTTCAAACCTTCGGGGGGATGAGCAGTTCTTC.

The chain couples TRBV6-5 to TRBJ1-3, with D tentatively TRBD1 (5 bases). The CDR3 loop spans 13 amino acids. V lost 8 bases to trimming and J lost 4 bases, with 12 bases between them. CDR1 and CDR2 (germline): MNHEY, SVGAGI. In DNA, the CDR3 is TGTGCCAGCCGGATGGGGGGGGGAAACACCATATATTTT. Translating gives CASRMGGGNTIYF.

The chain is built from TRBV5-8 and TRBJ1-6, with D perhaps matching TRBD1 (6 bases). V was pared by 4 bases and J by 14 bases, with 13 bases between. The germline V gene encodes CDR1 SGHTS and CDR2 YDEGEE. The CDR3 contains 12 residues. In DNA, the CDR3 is TGTGCCAGCAGCCGGACAGCCAGTACCCTCCACTTT. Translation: CASSRTASTLHF.

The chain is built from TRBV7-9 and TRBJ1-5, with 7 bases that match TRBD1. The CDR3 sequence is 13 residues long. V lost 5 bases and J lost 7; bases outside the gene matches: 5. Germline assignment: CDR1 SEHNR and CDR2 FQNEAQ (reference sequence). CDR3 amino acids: CASSPDRVQPQHF. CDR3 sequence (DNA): TGTGCCAGCAGCCCCGACAGGGTCCAGCCCCAGCATTTT.

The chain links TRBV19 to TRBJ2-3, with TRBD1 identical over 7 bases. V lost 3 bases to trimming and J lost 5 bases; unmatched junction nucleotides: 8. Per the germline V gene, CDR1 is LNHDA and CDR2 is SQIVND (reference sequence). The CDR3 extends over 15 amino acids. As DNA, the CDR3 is TGTGCCAGTAGTATGTGGGACAGTGGAAGAGATACGCAGTATTTT. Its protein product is CASSMWDSGRDTQYF.

CDR3 sequence: CASSVGTNTGELFF. The CDR3 DNA reads as TGTGCCAGCAGCGTCGGGACGAACACCGGGGAGCTGTTTTTT. This chain uses TRBV7-7 with TRBJ2-2, with D maybe TRBD2 (5 bases). V was shortened by 5 bases and J by 0 bases, with 7 bases between the two germline ends. Looked up from germline, CDR1 is SSHAT and CDR2 is FNYEAQ (reference sequence). The CDR3 runs to 14 residues.

CDR3: CASSPTSGGSNEQFF. In nucleotides, the CDR3 is TGTGCCAGCAGCCCCACGAGCGGGGGGTCGAATGAGCAGTTCTTC. This chain connects TRBV9 to TRBJ2-1; TRBD2 matches 9 bases. J gave up 7 bases and V 4 bases, and 9 bases lay outside the gene matches. Germline V CDR1 and CDR2: SGDLS, YYNGEE. The CDR3 length is 15 residues.

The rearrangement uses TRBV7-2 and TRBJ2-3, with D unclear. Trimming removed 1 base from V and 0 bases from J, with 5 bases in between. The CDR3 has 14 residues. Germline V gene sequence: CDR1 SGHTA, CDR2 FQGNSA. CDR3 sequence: CASSLVISTDTQYF. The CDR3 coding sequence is TGTGCCAGCAGCTTAGTTATCAGCACAGATACGCAGTATTTT. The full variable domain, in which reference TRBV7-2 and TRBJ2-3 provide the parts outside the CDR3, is GAGVSQSPSNKVTEKGKDVELRCDPISGHTALYWYRQSLGQGLEFLIYFQGNSAPDKSGLPSDRFSAERTGGSVSTLTIQRTQQEDSAVYLCASSLVISTDTQYFGPGTRLTVL.

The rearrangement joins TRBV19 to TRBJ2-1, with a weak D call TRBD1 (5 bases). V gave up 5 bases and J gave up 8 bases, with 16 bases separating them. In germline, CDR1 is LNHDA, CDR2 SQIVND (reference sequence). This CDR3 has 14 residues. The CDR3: CASSRTRTGDEQFF. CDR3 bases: TGTGCCAGTAGTCGCACCCGCACAGGTGATGAGCAGTTCTTC.

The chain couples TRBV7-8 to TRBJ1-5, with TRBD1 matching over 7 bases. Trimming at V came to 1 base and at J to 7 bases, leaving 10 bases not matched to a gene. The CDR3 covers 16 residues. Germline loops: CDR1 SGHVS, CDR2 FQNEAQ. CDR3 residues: CASSLERTGSRQPQHF. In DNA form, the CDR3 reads TGTGCCAGCAGCTTAGAGAGGACAGGATCGAGGCAGCCCCAGCATTTT. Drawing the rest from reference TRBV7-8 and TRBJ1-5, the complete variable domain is GAGVSQSPRYKVAKRGQDVALRCDPISGHVSLFWYQQALGQGPEFLTYFQNEAQLDKSGLPSDRFFAERPEGSVSTLKIQRTQQEDSAVYLCASSLERTGSRQPQHFGDGTRLSIL.

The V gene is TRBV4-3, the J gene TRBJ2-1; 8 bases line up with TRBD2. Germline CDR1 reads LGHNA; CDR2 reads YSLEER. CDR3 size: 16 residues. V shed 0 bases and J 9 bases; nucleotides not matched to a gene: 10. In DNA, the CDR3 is TGCGCCAGCAGCCAAGATGATACTAGCGGTGGGGGTGAGCAGTTCTTC. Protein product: CASSQDDTSGGGEQFF.

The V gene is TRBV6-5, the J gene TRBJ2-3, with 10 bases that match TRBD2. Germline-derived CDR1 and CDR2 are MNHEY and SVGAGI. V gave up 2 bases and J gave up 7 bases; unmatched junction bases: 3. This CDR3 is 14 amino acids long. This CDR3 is CASSYLAGANTQYF. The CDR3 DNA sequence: TGTGCCAGCAGTTACCTAGCGGGGGCCAATACGCAGTATTTT.

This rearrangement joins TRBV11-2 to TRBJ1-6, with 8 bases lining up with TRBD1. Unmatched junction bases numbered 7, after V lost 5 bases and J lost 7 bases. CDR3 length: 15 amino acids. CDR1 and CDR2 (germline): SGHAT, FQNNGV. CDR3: CASSLTGDGNSPLHF. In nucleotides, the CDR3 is TGTGCCAGCAGCCTGACAGGGGATGGCAATTCACCCCTCCACTTT.

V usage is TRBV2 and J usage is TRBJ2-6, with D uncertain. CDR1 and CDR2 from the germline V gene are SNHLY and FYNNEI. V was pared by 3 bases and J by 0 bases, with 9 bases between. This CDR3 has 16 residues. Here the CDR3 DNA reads TGTGCCAGCAGTGATGAGAGAGACTCTGGGGCCAACGTCCTGACTTTC. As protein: CASSDERDSGANVLTF.

The CDR3 loop is CASSYAQGAGTGELFF. CDR3 nucleotides: TGTGCCAGCAGTTATGCACAGGGGGCTGGCACCGGGGAGCTGTTTTTT. The chain uses TRBV6-5 and TRBJ2-2, with TRBD1 matching 9 bases. Germline CDR1 MNHEY, CDR2 SVGAGI. This CDR3 has 16 amino acids. V dropped 3 bases and J dropped 4; count of bases not matched to a gene: 6.

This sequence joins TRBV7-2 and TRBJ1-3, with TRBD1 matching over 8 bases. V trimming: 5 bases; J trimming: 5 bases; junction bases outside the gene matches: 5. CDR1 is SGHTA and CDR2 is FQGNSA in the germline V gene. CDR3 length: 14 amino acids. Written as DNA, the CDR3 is TGTGCCAGCAGCACTGGACAGGGAAGAAACACCATATATTTT. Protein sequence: CASSTGQGRNTIYF.

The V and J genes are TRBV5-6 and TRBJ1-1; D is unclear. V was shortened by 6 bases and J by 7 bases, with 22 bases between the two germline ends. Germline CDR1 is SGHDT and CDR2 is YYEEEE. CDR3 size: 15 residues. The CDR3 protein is CASKLGPPRVGEAFF. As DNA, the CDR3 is TGTGCCAGCAAATTGGGCCCTCCCCGCGTGGGTGAAGCTTTCTTT. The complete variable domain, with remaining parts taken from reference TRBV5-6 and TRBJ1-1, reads DAGVTQSPTHLIKTRGQQVTLRCSPKSGHDTVSWYQQALGQGPQFIFQYYEEEERQRGNFPDRFSGHQFPNYSSELNVNALLLGDSALYLCASKLGPPRVGEAFFGQGTRLTVV.

The CDR3 sequence is CASSPPRGDTEAFF. The CDR3 region has the DNA TGTGCCAGCTCACCACCACGGGGGGACACTGAAGCTTTCTTT. The V gene is TRBV18, the J gene TRBJ1-1, with D possibly being TRBD1 (5 bases). The CDR3 runs to 14 residues. The V gene's germline CDR1 is KGHSH and CDR2 LQKENI. The V end lost 0 bases, the J end lost 3 bases, and 8 bases lay between the germline ends. Complete variable domain (other parts from reference TRBV18 and TRBJ1-1): NAGVMQNPRHLVRRRGQEARLRCSPMKGHSHVYWYRQLPEEGLKFMVYLQKENIIDESGMPKERFSAEFPKEGPSILRIQQVVRGDSAAYFCASSPPRGDTEAFFGQGTRLTVV.

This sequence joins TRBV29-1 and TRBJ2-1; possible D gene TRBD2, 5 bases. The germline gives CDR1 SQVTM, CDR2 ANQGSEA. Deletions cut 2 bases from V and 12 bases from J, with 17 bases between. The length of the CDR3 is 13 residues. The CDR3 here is CSVESRAEAGQFF. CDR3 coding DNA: TGCAGCGTTGAATCAAGGGCCGAGGCGGGGCAGTTCTTC.

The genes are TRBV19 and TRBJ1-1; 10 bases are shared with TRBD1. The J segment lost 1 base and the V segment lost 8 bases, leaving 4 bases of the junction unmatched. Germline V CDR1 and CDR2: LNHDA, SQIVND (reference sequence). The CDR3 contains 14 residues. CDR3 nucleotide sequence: TGTGCCAGTTACAGGGACAGGGGGAACACTGAAGCTTTCTTT. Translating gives CASYRDRGNTEAFF.

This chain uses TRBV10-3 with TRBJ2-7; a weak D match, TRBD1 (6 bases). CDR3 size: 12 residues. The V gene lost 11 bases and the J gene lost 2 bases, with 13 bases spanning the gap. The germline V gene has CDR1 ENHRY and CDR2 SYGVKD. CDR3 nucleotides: TGTGCCGCCCGAGGGGGAGCCTACGAGCAGTACTTC. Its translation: CAARGGAYEQYF.

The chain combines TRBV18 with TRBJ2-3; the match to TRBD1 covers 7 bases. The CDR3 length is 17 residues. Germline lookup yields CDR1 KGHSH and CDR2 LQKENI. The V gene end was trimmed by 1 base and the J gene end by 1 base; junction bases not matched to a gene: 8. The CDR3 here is CASSPRQGSGGTDTQYF. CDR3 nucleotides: TGTGCCAGCTCACCACGACAGGGTTCCGGAGGCACAGATACGCAGTATTTT. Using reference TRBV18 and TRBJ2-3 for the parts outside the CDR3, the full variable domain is NAGVMQNPRHLVRRRGQEARLRCSPMKGHSHVYWYRQLPEEGLKFMVYLQKENIIDESGMPKERFSAEFPKEGPSILRIQQVVRGDSAAYFCASSPRQGSGGTDTQYFGPGTRLTVL.

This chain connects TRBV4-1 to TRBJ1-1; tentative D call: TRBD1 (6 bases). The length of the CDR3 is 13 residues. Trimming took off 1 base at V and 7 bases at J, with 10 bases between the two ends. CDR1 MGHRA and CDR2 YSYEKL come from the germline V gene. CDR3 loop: CASSQGTGFEAFF. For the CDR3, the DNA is TGCGCCAGCAGCCAAGGAACAGGGTTTGAAGCTTTCTTT.

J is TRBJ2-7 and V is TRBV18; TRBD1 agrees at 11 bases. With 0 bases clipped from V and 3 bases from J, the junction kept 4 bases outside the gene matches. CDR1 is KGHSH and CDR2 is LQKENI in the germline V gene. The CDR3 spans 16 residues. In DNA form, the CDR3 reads TGTGCCAGCTCACCACCGCGGACAGGGGGCGACTACGAGCAGTACTTC. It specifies CASSPPRTGGDYEQYF.

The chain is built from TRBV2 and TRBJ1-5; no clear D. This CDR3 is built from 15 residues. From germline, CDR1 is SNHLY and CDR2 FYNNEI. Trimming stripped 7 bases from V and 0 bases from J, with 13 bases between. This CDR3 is CASKVNSYSNQPQHF. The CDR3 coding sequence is TGTGCCAGCAAAGTAAACAGTTATAGCAATCAGCCCCAGCATTTT.